This TCR beta chain comes out of a study of T cells in Graves' hyperthyroidism and ophthalmopathy. RNA transcripts yielded amplified TCR beta CDR3 regions. HTBI primers drove first-round RT-PCR of the TCR CDR3. TCRdb re-derived calls from the multiplex PCR reads in MiXCR, one entry per CDR3 protein. The sample comprises about 350,000 distinct CDR3 sequences, 15% of which are singletons, and about 21% rests with the top ten. The CDR3 length is 14 residues. V dropped 7 bases and J dropped 1 base, with 11 bases sitting between them. Germline V gives CDR1 MNHEY, CDR2 SMNVEV (reference sequence). This clonotype has a handful of counts.

V usage is TRBV27 and J usage is TRBJ2-1; a possible D gene is TRBD1 (6 bases). This clonotype was obtained from a woman aged 60-75 years with Graves' ophthalmopathy. The sequenced material came from blood. The CDR3 nucleotides are TGTGCCAGCATCAGGGGCAGGTCCTACAATGAGCAGTTCTTC. Amino acids: CASIRGRSYNEQFF.